This T cell receptor (beta chain) was observed in a study of breast tumors, draining lymph nodes, adjacent tissues. V lost 5 bases and J 9 bases, leaving 11 bases between the germline ends. The germline CDR1 and CDR2 sequences are MNHEY and SVGAGI. CDR3 length: 13 amino acids. Ten or more counts support this clonotype. Its matching antigen is unknown. Overall study results and limits: Data only fit, rather than demonstrated, lymph node origin of most tumor T cells. Compared with basal-like, luminal-like tumors shared significantly more repertoire with nontumor tissue. Compared with lymph nodes, tumors were less diverse; compared with nontumor tissue, more.

TCRdb passed the multiplex PCR reads through MiXCR, listing each CDR3 protein once. The sample holds 150,000 to 250,000 distinct CDR3 sequences, around 33% seen once. Axillary draining lymph nodes of breast cancer patients supplied the node samples. This sequence was found in a female donor with breast cancer. Some clones in this sample may be carry-over from other donors' samples. The rearrangement joins TRBV6-5 to TRBJ1-6; maybe TRBD1 (6 bases). The sequencing input was axillary lymph node tissue. CDR3 sequence reads: CASSPRGVSPLHF. The CDR3 coding sequence is TGTGCCAGCAGTCCGAGGGGGGTTTCACCCCTCCACTTT.